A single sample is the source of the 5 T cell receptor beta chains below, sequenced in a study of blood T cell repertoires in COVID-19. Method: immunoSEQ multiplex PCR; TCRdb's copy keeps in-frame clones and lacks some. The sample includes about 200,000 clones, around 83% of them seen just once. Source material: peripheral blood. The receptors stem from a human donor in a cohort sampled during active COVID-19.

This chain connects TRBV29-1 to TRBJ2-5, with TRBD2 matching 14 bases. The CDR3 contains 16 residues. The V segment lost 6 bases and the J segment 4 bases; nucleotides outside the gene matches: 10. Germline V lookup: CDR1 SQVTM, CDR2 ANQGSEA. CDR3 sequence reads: CSVPPPGLAGVETQYF. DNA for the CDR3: TGCAGCGTCCCACCCCCGGGACTAGCGGGAGTAGAGACCCAGTACTTC.

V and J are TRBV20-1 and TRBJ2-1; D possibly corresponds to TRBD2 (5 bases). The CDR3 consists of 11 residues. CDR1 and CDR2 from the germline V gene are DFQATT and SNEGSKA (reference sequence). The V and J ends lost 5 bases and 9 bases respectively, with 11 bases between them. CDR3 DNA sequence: TGCAGTGCTTGGACTGAGGGTGAGCAGTTCTTC. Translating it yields CSAWTEGEQFF.

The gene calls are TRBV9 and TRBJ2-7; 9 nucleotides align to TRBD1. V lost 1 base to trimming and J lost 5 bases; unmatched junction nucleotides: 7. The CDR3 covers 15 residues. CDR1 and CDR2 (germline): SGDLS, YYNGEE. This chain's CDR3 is CASSVSVTGGDEQYF. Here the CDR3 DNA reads TGTGCCAGCAGCGTAAGTGTGACAGGGGGGGACGAGCAGTACTTC.

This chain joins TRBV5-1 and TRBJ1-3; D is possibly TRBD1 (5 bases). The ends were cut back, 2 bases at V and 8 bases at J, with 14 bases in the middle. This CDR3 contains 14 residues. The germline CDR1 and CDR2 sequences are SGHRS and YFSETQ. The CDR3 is CASSFKGRLDTIYF. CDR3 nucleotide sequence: TGCGCCAGCAGCTTCAAGGGGAGGCTAGACACCATATATTTT.

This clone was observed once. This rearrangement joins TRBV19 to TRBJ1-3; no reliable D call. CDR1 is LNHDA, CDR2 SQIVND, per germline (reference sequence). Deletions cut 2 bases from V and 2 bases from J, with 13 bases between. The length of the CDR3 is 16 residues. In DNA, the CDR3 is TGTGCCAGTAGTATACTACGGACTCCAACTGGAAACACCATATATTTT. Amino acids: CASSILRTPTGNTIYF.